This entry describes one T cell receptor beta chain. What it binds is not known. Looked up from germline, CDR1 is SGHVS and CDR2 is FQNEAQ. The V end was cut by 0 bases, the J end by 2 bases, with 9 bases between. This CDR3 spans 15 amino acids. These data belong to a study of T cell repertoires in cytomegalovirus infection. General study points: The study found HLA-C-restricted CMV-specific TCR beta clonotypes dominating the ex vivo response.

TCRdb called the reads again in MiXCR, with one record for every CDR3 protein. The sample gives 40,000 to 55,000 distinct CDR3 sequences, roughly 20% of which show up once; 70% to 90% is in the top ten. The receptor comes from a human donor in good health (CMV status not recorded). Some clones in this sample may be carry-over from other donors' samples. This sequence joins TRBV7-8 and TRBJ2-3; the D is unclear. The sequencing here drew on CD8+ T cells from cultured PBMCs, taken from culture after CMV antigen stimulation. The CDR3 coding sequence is TGTGCCAGCAGCTTAGCGGGTCCACCCACAGATACGCAGTATTTT. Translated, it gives CASSLAGPPTDTQYF.